Presented here are 31 T cell receptor beta chains from one specimen sequenced in a study of blood T cell repertoires in COVID-19. Sequencing used immunoSEQ multiplex PCR; TCRdb keeps in-frame clones, though not all of them. Counted here are around 250,000 clones, around 90% occurring once; the ten biggest clones make up about 3%. Sequenced sample: PBMCs or T cells enriched from blood (not recorded which). The receptor source for this set is a man aged 35 to 55 who had been exposed to COVID-19.

The rearrangement links TRBV7-2 to TRBJ1-1; 7 bases map to TRBD1. V gave up 5 bases and J gave up 12 bases; unmatched junction bases: 12. From germline, CDR1 is SGHTA and CDR2 FQGNSA. The CDR3 covers 13 residues. The CDR3 DNA is TGTGCCAGCAGCAAGACCACCGGGACAGTACCTTTCTTT. This encodes CASSKTTGTVPFF.

With respect to this clone: An end of the junction differs from the germline gene, which may be a read error. This rearrangement joins TRBV6-5 to TRBJ2-7, with D perhaps TRBD2 (6 bases). Germline CDR1 is MNHEY and CDR2 is SVGAGI. The CDR3 totals 15 residues. CDR3 DNA sequence: TGTGCCAGCAGTTATAGGGTGGGAGGCTCCTCCGAGCAGTACTTC. Protein: CASSYRVGGSSEQYF.

J is TRBJ2-3 and V is TRBV7-6, with 7 bases aligning to TRBD2. CDR1 SGHVS and CDR2 FNYEAQ come from the germline V gene. The CDR3 loop spans 16 amino acids. The V and J ends lost 1 base and 0 bases, in that order; junction bases with no gene match: 4. This chain's CDR3 is CASSLEVGGSTDTQYF. The CDR3 nucleotides are TGTGCCAGCAGCTTAGAGGTGGGAGGGAGCACAGATACGCAGTATTTT.

The gene calls are TRBV24-1 and TRBJ1-4; D is perhaps TRBD1 (6 bases). Trimming took off 0 bases at V and 3 bases at J, with 16 bases between the two ends. The V gene's germline CDR1 is KGHDR and CDR2 SFDVKD. CDR3 size: 18 residues. The CDR3 sequence: CATSDLHGRGGPNEKLFF. CDR3 bases: TGTGCCACCAGTGATTTGCACGGCAGGGGCGGGCCTAATGAAAAACTGTTTTTT.

J is TRBJ2-7 and V is TRBV6-5; 10 nucleotides align to TRBD1. V was clipped by 4 bases and J by 11 bases; unmatched bases: 8. CDR1 MNHEY and CDR2 SVGAGI come from the germline V gene. The CDR3 runs to 13 residues. The CDR3 DNA follows: TGTGCCAGCAGTTTAGGGACAGGGGTTTCGGAGTACTTC. It codes for CASSLGTGVSEYF.

The CDR3 loop is CASRFGQGTNYEQYF. As DNA, the CDR3 is TGTGCCAGCAGATTCGGACAGGGTACTAACTACGAGCAGTACTTC. The chain couples TRBV28 to TRBJ2-7; TRBD1 agrees at 8 bases. Germline CDR1 is MDHEN and CDR2 is SYDVKM. The CDR3 covers 15 residues. V shed 6 bases, J shed 3 bases, and the junction held 10 bases outside the gene matches. Full variable domain (rest looked up from reference TRBV28 and TRBJ2-7): DVKVTQSSRYLVKRTGEKVFLECVQDMDHENMFWYRQDPGLGLRLIYFSYDVKMKEKGDIPEGYSVSREKKERFSLILESASTNQTSMYLCASRFGQGTNYEQYFGPGTRLTVT.

The chain recombines TRBV12-5 with TRBJ2-7; 10 nucleotides line up with TRBD1. CDR1 is LGHNT, CDR2 FRNRAP, per germline. The CDR3 is made up of 16 amino acids. After removal of 4 bases from V and 4 bases from J, the junction contained 10 bases not matched to a gene. CDR3 loop: CASGSSRTGGMYEQYF. The CDR3 coding sequence is TGTGCTAGTGGTTCCTCACGGACAGGGGGAATGTACGAGCAGTACTTC.

The chain carries TRBV6-5 and TRBJ1-3; D possibly corresponds to TRBD1 (6 bases). Trimming left V 5 bases short and J 0 bases short, with 11 bases between. This CDR3 is built from 15 residues. Per the germline V gene, CDR1 is MNHEY and CDR2 is SVGAGI. CDR3 amino acids: CASSPDSLSGNTIYF. CDR3 nucleotides: TGTGCCAGCAGTCCGGACAGTCTCTCTGGAAACACCATATATTTT.

The gene calls are TRBV10-1 and TRBJ2-7; TRBD1 aligns across 7 bases. The ends lost 10 bases at V and 2 bases at J; junction bases unmatched: 5. Germline V gene lookup returns CDR1 WNHNN and CDR2 SYGVQD (reference sequence). The CDR3 consists of 12 residues. The CDR3 region has the DNA TGCGCCACCGGGACAGCTCCCTACGAGCAGTACTTC. It specifies CATGTAPYEQYF.

The chain employs TRBV6-2 or TRBV6-3 and TRBJ2-7; TRBD1 might be the D (6 bases). Germline-derived CDR1 and CDR2 are MNHEY and SVGEGT. The CDR3 spans 12 residues. The ends were cut back, 7 bases at V and 6 bases at J, with 13 bases in the middle. The CDR3 loop is CASTPPRGEQYF. The CDR3 nucleotides read TGTGCCAGCACCCCCCCCAGGGGCGAGCAGTACTTC.

V is TRBV18 and J is TRBJ1-6; TRBD1 agrees at 8 bases. The trim removed 3 bases at V and 10 bases at J, leaving 8 bases unmatched. This CDR3 is built from 15 residues. Germline V gene data show CDR1 as KGHSH and CDR2 as LQKENI. The CDR3 DNA follows: TGTGCCAGCTCACCCTCAGGGGGCGTTCAGTCACCCCTCCACTTT. It specifies CASSPSGGVQSPLHF.

This chain joins TRBV18 and TRBJ1-1; no firm D call. The CDR3 runs to 13 residues. V lost 3 bases to trimming and J lost 5 bases, with 10 bases between them. Germline-derived CDR1 and CDR2 are KGHSH and LQKENI. CDR3 in DNA: TGTGCCAGCTCACCGCCCTTGGAGACTGAAGCTTTCTTT. Its translation is CASSPPLETEAFF.

The chain uses TRBV15 and TRBJ2-1, with D maybe TRBD2 (5 bases). V was cut by 0 bases and J by 5 bases, with 17 bases left in between. Germline-derived CDR1 and CDR2 are LNHNV and YYDKDF (reference sequence). The CDR3 consists of 17 residues. The chain's CDR3 is CATSREGPEVWDNEQFF. In DNA, the CDR3 is TGTGCCACCAGCAGAGAAGGGCCGGAGGTCTGGGACAATGAGCAGTTCTTC.

In DNA, the CDR3 is TGTGCCAGCAGCTATGGACTAGCGACAATAAATGAGCAGTTCTTC. This gives the protein CASSYGLATINEQFF. V gene TRBV7-3 combines with J gene TRBJ2-1, with 9 bases fitting TRBD2. V gave up 4 bases and J gave up 7 bases; unmatched junction bases: 8. The germline V gene has CDR1 SGHTA and CDR2 FQGTGA. There are 15 residues in the CDR3. Supplemented by reference TRBV7-3 and TRBJ2-1, the full variable domain reads GAGVSQTPSNKVTEKGKYVELRCDPISGHTALYWYRQSLGQGPEFLIYFQGTGAADDSGLPNDRFFAVRPEGSVSTLKIQRTERGDSAVYLCASSYGLATINEQFFGPGTRLTVL.

This clone has a handful of counts. V gene TRBV27 combines with J gene TRBJ1-2; TRBD1 might be the D (5 bases). V shed 5 bases and J shed 8 bases, with 18 bases lying between them. The germline V gene has CDR1 MNHEY and CDR2 SMNVEV (reference sequence). CDR3 length: 14 amino acids. CDR3 DNA: TGTGCCAGCAGTCCACAGGTGGCCGGGCGCGGCTACACCTTC. It translates to CASSPQVAGRGYTF.

The chain couples TRBV9 to TRBJ1-2, with a tentative D call TRBD1 (6 bases). The CDR3 is made up of 16 amino acids. From germline, CDR1 is SGDLS and CDR2 YYNGEE. The V gene lost 1 base and the J gene lost 5 bases, with 18 bases spanning the gap. The CDR3 is CASSVLVAGADYGYTF. Here the CDR3 DNA reads TGTGCCAGCAGCGTATTAGTAGCAGGGGCGGATTATGGCTACACCTTC.

The chain has TRBV10-3 and TRBJ1-3; the D gene is possibly TRBD1 (6 bases). The CDR3 is made up of 13 amino acids. V shed 6 bases and J shed 6 bases, with 12 bases lying between them. Germline assignment: CDR1 ENHRY and CDR2 SYGVKD. The CDR3 DNA sequence: TGTGCCATCAGGGGGGGGCAAGAAAACACCATATATTTT. This sequence encodes CAIRGGQENTIYF.

V usage is TRBV19 and J usage is TRBJ2-7; no firm D call. The CDR3 has 11 residues. CDR1 is LNHDA, CDR2 SQIVND, per germline (reference sequence). Trimming took off 1 base at V and 6 bases at J, with 4 bases between the two ends. Here the CDR3 DNA reads TGTGCCAGTAGTATAGGGCCCGAGCAGTACTTC. Amino acids: CASSIGPEQYF.

V usage is TRBV28 and J usage is TRBJ1-5; possible D gene TRBD1, 6 bases. The V gene's germline CDR1 is MDHEN and CDR2 SYDVKM. The CDR3 is 15 amino acids. Trimming left V 5 bases short and J 3 bases short, with 14 bases between. DNA for the CDR3: TGTGCCAGCAGTCAAGACCGGGACAACAATCAGCCCCAGCATTTT. Translating gives CASSQDRDNNQPQHF.

As DNA, the CDR3 is TGTGCCAGCTCACCCGGGACAGGGGGCAGGGGCTACACCTTC. This translates into CASSPGTGGRGYTF. V and J are TRBV18 and TRBJ1-2; 12 positions agree with TRBD1. The junction had 4 bases not matched to a gene; V was cut back by 3 bases and J by 8 bases. The CDR3 runs 14 residues. Germline CDR1 is KGHSH and CDR2 is LQKENI.

The V and J genes are TRBV27 and TRBJ2-7; 10 positions agree with TRBD1. CDR1 and CDR2 from the germline V gene are MNHEY and SMNVEV (reference sequence). The junction had 7 bases not matched to a gene; V was cut back by 6 bases and J by 2 bases. The CDR3 is 15 residues long. The CDR3 protein is CASSHGTGVPYEQYF. DNA of the CDR3: TGTGCCAGCAGCCATGGGACAGGGGTCCCCTACGAGCAGTACTTC.

The chain links TRBV5-6 to TRBJ1-1, with D uncertain. The CDR3 has 13 residues. With 1 base removed from V and 1 base from J, the gap between germline ends came to 5 bases. The V gene's germline CDR1 is SGHDT and CDR2 YYEEEE. The CDR3 DNA follows: TGTGCCAGCAGCTTGTCCAAGAACACTGAAGCTTTCTTT. Encoded protein: CASSLSKNTEAFF.

The rearrangement uses TRBV20-1 and TRBJ1-1; D unresolved. Germline V CDR1 and CDR2: DFQATT, SNEGSKA (reference sequence). Trimming shortened V by 3 bases and J by 6 bases, and 26 bases separated the two germline ends. The CDR3 is made up of 17 amino acids. The CDR3 DNA reads TGCAGTGCTAGTACCCCGAGGACTGGAAAGGGAGTCGCTGAAGCTTTCTTT. Residues: CSASTPRTGKGVAEAFF.

V is TRBV6-5 and J is TRBJ2-5; D perhaps matches TRBD1 (6 bases). This CDR3 is 14 amino acids long. Germline V gene sequence: CDR1 MNHEY, CDR2 SVGAGI. The germline V and J ends were trimmed by 3 bases and 4 bases, with 12 bases remaining between them. The CDR3 bases are TGTGCCAGCAGTTATTCCCCCAGGGGAGAGACCCAGTACTTC. Amino acids: CASSYSPRGETQYF.

The genes are TRBV27 and TRBJ2-3; 9 bases match TRBD1. This CDR3 is built from 15 residues. CDR1 and CDR2 (germline): MNHEY, SMNVEV (reference sequence). Losses at the gene ends were 5 bases for V and 0 bases for J; bases not matched to a gene: 3. CDR3 protein: CASSPGTGSTDTQYF. The CDR3 nucleotides are TGTGCCAGCAGTCCCGGGACAGGGAGCACAGATACGCAGTATTTT.

V is TRBV27 and J is TRBJ1-5, with D perhaps matching TRBD1 (5 bases). Trimming took 5 bases from V and 5 from J, leaving 13 bases between them. The CDR3 loop spans 14 amino acids. Germline CDR1 MNHEY, CDR2 SMNVEV (reference sequence). CDR3 residues: CASSPGGGHQPQHF. The CDR3 coding sequence is TGTGCCAGCAGTCCTGGCGGGGGTCATCAGCCCCAGCATTTT.

The chain links TRBV9 to TRBJ1-1; the D is unclear. The germline V and J ends were trimmed by 4 bases and 6 bases, with 19 bases remaining between them. The CDR3 has 15 amino acids. Germline V gives CDR1 SGDLS, CDR2 YYNGEE. The CDR3 DNA reads TGTGCCAGCAGCCCCTCTCTTGAAGATCGGGCTGAAGCTTTCTTT. Translation: CASSPSLEDRAEAFF.

CDR3 protein: CASSHGLAGGDEQFF. For the CDR3, the DNA is TGTGCCAGCAGCCACGGACTAGCGGGAGGAGATGAGCAGTTCTTC. The chain links TRBV7-7 to TRBJ2-1; 14 nucleotides align to TRBD2. V was clipped by 5 bases and J by 8 bases; unmatched bases: 5. CDR1 and CDR2 (germline): SSHAT, FNYEAQ (reference sequence). CDR3 length: 15 residues.

This clone was found once. The chain is built from TRBV30 and TRBJ1-2; D is perhaps TRBD1 (6 bases). The germline V gene encodes CDR1 GTSNPN and CDR2 SVGIG (reference sequence). This CDR3 has 17 amino acids. V was trimmed by 3 bases and J by 4 bases, leaving 24 bases between them. CDR3 residues: CAWSGGGATSRVYGYTF. The CDR3 region has the DNA TGTGCCTGGAGCGGCGGGGGGGCTACTAGTCGCGTCTATGGCTACACCTTC. The whole variable domain, filled in from reference TRBV30 and TRBJ1-2, reads SQTIHQWPATLVQPVGSPLSLECTVEGTSNPNLYWYRQAAGRGLQLLFYSVGIGQISSEVPQNLSASRPQDRQFILSSKKLLLSDSGFYLCAWSGGGATSRVYGYTFGSGTRLTVV.

The genes are TRBV5-1 and TRBJ2-1; 11 positions agree with TRBD2. This CDR3 is 19 amino acids long. The junction had 19 bases not matched to a gene; V was cut back by 2 bases and J by 9 bases. Germline V CDR1 and CDR2: SGHRS, YFSETQ. CDR3 region: CASSFGSMLASGGPAEQFF. DNA of the CDR3: TGCGCCAGCAGCTTTGGAAGCATGTTGGCTAGCGGGGGGCCAGCTGAGCAGTTCTTC.

As to this clone: The junction departs from germline at one end; a sequencing error may be responsible. This chain connects TRBV12-3 or TRBV12-4 to TRBJ2-1, with D possibly matching TRBD2 (6 bases). This CDR3 has 13 amino acids. In DNA, the CDR3 is TGTGCCAGCAGGTTAGAGTGGAGGGGAAAGCAGTTCTTC. Protein: CASRLEWRGKQFF.